This T cell receptor (beta chain) was documented in a study of T cell responses to AZD1222 COVID-19 vaccine (TCRdb year 2021). Turning to the overall study: A total of around 240 trial participants underwent TCR sequencing, of whom approximately 200 had received two doses of AZD1222 and approximately 26 had received two doses of the MenACWY control vaccine. Enrollment into the trials was organized by age into subgroups of 18-55, 56-69 and 70-plus years, and those subgroups contained roughly 150, 30 and 60 TCR-sequenced participants, respectively.

The CDR3 regions of human TCRbeta chains were analyzed by immunosequencing. The authors' pipeline ran thus. TCRs in the repertoires were matched against a reference library of SARS-CoV-2-specific TCRs that had been generated with the MIRA antigen-specificity platform. Breadth was defined as the fraction of unique TCRs that were SARS-CoV-2-associated. Depth was defined as the fraction of total T cells that were SARS-CoV-2-associated. Using the MIRA data, each spike-specific TCR was mapped to the spike region that the TCR reacts to and placed in a CD4 or CD8 class. Log10-transformed breadth and depth values were compared by one-way ANOVA with Sidak's multiple comparisons tests. Entries here come from immuneACCESS through TCRdb and include only in-frame sequences with V and J called. Some clones fail to appear in such tables; in the studies checked, an unresolved V gene covers under half of the shortfall, and the cause of the remainder is unknown. That table furnishes V, J and clone size, whereas the DNA furnished D and trimming. Across this sample there are 40,000 to 50,000 clones, with approximately 89% seen only once. The ten most abundant clones make up 20% to 30% of the sample.

On the study overall, not on this receptor specifically: Reportedly, close to half of the unique spike-specific TCRs recognized epitopes lying outside the regions that are mutated in the B.1.351 and B.1.1.7 variants. Conclusions about previously exposed vaccinees are limited, since just a handful of AZD1222 recipients were seropositive for SARS-CoV-2 at baseline. Because no samples from the day 14 peak response were available, repertoires could be characterized only after the peak T cell response. Vaccine-associated CD4 TCRs spanned the whole spike protein, with dominant responses in regions 160-218 and 743-854. After two AZD1222 doses, spike-specific TCR breadth and depth were significantly higher than at day 0 and than in MenACWY recipients. The 56-69-year group was small, and its depth increase did not reach significance, likely because of low power. Participants were mostly white British and included more females than males, and it was suggested by the authors that clonal diversity may have been underestimated.

From the germline V gene, CDR1 is SGHAT and CDR2 is FQNNGV. Between the V and J ends, shortened by 5 bases and 3 bases respectively, the junction contains 13 bases. There are 14 amino acids in the CDR3, from cysteine to phenylalanine inclusive. Only the CDR3 DNA stays, 42 bases, in frame from base 1. The time point label, read with the paper, signifies: about 28 days (+/-7) after the second vaccine dose. AZD1222 recipients given second doses at about 4 weeks or at about 12 weeks were pooled, since spike-specific TCR depth and breadth were not found to differ between the two schedules. Vaccinee samples came from UK trials COV001 and COV002, including a single-blind randomized controlled phase 2/3 trial of AZD1222 (ChAdOx1 nCoV-19) in healthy adults. For TCRbeta chain sequencing, PBMC samples from trial participants were taken at day 0 and at day 28 after the second dose. About this clone: Its antigen remains undetermined. The input lacks base qualities; no much larger clone sits a single base away.

The sequenced sample was peripheral blood, obtained 28 days after the second AZD1222 dose. This clonotype originated in an adult who received the AZD1222 COVID-19 vaccine. The sequence joins TRBV11-2 to TRBJ1-2, with the D gene too uncertain to name. The CDR3 protein: CASSPGSGDYGYTF. The DNA sequence is TGTGCCAGCAGCCCCGGGAGCGGGGACTATGGCTACACCTTC. Beyond the CDR3, the reference TRBV11-2 and TRBJ1-2 genes provide the residues; the full variable domain reads: EAGVAQSPRYKIIEKRQSVAFWCNPISGHATLYWYQQILGQGPKLLIQFQNNGVVDDSQLPKDRFSAERLKGVDSTLKIQPAKLEDSAVYLCASSPGSGDYGYTFGSGTRLTVV.